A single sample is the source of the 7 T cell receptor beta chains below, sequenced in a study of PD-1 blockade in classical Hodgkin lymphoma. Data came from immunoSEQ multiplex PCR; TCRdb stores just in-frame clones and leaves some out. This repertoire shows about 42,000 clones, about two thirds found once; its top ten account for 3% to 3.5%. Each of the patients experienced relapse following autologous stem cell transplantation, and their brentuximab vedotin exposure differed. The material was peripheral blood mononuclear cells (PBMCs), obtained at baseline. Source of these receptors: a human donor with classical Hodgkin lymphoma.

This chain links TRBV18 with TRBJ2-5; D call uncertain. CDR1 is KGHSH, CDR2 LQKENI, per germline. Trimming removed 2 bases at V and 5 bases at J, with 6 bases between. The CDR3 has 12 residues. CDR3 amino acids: CASSPSLETQYF. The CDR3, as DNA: TGTGCCAGCTCACCAAGTTTGGAGACCCAGTACTTC.

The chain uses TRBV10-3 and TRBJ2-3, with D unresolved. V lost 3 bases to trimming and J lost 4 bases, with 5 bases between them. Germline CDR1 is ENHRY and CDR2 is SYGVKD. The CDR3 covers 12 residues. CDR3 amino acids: CAISDQADTQYF. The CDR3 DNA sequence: TGTGCCATCAGTGATCAAGCAGATACGCAGTATTTT.

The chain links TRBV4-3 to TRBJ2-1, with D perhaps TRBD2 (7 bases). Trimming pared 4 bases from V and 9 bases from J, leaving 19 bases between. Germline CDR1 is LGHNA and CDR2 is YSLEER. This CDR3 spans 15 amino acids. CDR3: CASSPFQGGGSEQFF. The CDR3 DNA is TGCGCCAGCAGCCCATTCCAAGGGGGAGGGAGTGAGCAGTTCTTC.

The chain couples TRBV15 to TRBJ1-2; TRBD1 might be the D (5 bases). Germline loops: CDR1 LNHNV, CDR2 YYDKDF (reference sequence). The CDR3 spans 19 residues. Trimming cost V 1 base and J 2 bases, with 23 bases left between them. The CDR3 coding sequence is TGTGCCACCAGCAGAGTGAGATGGGATGGGGGGAAACCAAACTATGGCTACACCTTC. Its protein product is CATSRVRWDGGKPNYGYTF.

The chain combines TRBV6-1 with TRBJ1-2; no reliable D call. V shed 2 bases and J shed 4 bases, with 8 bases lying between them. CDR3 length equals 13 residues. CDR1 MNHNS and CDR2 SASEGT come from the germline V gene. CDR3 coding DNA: TGTGCCAGCAGTGAAAATCGGGGCTATGGCTACACCTTC. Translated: CASSENRGYGYTF.

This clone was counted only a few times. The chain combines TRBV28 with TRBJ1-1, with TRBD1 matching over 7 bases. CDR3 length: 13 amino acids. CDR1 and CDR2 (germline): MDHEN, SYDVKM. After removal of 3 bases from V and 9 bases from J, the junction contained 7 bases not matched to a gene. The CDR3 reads CASSLTGTAQAFF. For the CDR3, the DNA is TGTGCCAGCAGTTTGACCGGGACAGCTCAAGCTTTCTTT.

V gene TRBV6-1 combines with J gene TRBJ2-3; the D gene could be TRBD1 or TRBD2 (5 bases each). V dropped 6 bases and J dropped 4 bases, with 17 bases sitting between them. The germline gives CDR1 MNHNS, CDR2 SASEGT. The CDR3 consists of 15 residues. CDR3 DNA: TGTGCCAGCAGCCCCCTGGGGCAGGGACCAGATACGCAGTATTTT. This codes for CASSPLGQGPDTQYF.